This TCR beta chain was sequenced in a study of blood T cells in healthy people across ages. Whole-study results and caveats: Unsorted PBMC input precluded a conclusive naive versus antigen-experienced comparison. When one million T cells were used, diversity estimates were thought to be underestimates.

This clonotype turned up a few times. What it recognizes is unknown. PCR was performed a second time for about 7 to 11 cycles using a sample-barcoded 5' primer and a J-beta primer mix. TCRdb itself ran the 5' RACE reads through MiXCR, one entry per CDR3 protein. Of roughly 550,000 distinct CDR3 sequences listed, about 25% are singletons. This CDR3 has 17 amino acids. Germline lookup yields CDR1 SGHTA and CDR2 FQGNSA. V was pared by 5 bases and J by 0 bases, with 8 bases of the junction left unmatched. The sample also formed part of further work on T cells of mothers and their children. This second study notes: From each mother came over 8 million TCR beta CDR3 reads, and from each child came a few million.

This sequence originates from a boy between 5 and 17 years old in good health. The sequenced sample consisted of blood. The chain joins TRBV7-2 to TRBJ2-7; TRBD2 matches at 12 bases. CDR3 protein: CASSIGLAGKYSYEQYF. The CDR3 DNA reads as TGTGCCAGCAGCATAGGACTAGCGGGGAAATACTCCTACGAGCAGTACTTC.